These T cell receptor beta chains were read from a single sample in a study of CD8 T cells in Susac syndrome. From the immunoSEQ multiplex PCR reads, TCRdb called clonotypes with MiXCR, one entry per CDR3 protein. This sample yields some 180,000 distinct CDR3 sequences, of which roughly nine tenths are seen a single time; approximately 0.09% belongs to the top ten. The sample taken for sequencing was CD4+ T cells from PBMCs. These TCRs come from a human donor with Susac syndrome. The CDR3 runs from the conserved cysteine through the conserved F or W. Each record gives: D gene, V gene, CDR3 protein. A D gene is named only where the DNA matches it firmly.

TRBD2,TRBV29-1,CSAHSPPGSGSRVDEQFF
TRBD1,TRBV28,CASSSGTVEKLFF
.,TRBV12-3/TRBV12-4,CASSLWDLGQTNTEAFF
.,TRBV30,CAWSVGQFTDTQHF
.,TRBV5-1,CASGEGGEETQYF
.,TRBV7-2,CASLLGGPYNEQFF
.,TRBV28,CASSSYRSSGANVLTF
.,TRBV19,CACADRRIYGYTF
.,TRBV29-1,CSVADSLGTDTQYF
TRBD2,TRBV12-3/TRBV12-4,CASSLDPGLAGMGYQETQYF
.,TRBV20-1,CSASTQVFNSPLHF
TRBD2,TRBV11-1,CASSPRAVGTSPESKNEQFF
.,TRBV20-1,CSARDTRAGDYGYTF
.,TRBV30,CAWTAANYGYTF
.,TRBV6-4,CASSALAGAEQYF
.,TRBV7-3,CASSPEGTDTQYF
.,TRBV12-3/TRBV12-4,CASSSLRRTVYGYTF
TRBD2,TRBV2,CASMRREVSNEQFF
TRBD1,TRBV5-1,CASSLAQGARGYGYTF
TRBD1,TRBV5-4,CASSSTGTYEQYF
TRBD2,TRBV4-1,CASSQVAGGPETQYF
TRBD2,TRBV5-1,CASSRRMGGSRFEQFF
.,TRBV20-1,CSASPPRGTDTQYF
.,TRBV12-3/TRBV12-4,CASSYYLNEQFF
.,TRBV3-1,CASSQVLGGYEQYF
.,TRBV30,CAWVAEETQYF
.,TRBV12-3/TRBV12-4,CASSPSGRTSYEQYF
.,TRBV5-1,CASSLAGTNEQFF
TRBD1,TRBV2,CASSDRGRNQPQHF
TRBD1,TRBV6-1,CASRGQGSGPFYGYTF
TRBD1,TRBV7-2,CASSIGTGQETQYF
.,TRBV3-1,CASSQSGFRGNEQFF
.,TRBV4-1,CASSQGLIRDSGNTIYF
.,TRBV5-1,CASSLARSGETQYF
TRBD2,TRBV9,CASSASGLAGVAKNIQYF
.,TRBV7-9,CASSFTGHEGETQYF
.,TRBV18,CASSPERGGGYTF
TRBD1,TRBV2,CASVFLGQGTDTQYF
.,TRBV10-3,CAISEARGTEAFF
TRBD2,TRBV25-1,CASKPLAGTQETQYF
TRBD1,TRBV5-8,CASSRTGGGFQPQHF
TRBD2,TRBV7-3,CASSLTGLAEETQYF
.,TRBV12-3/TRBV12-4,CASSLRVSNQPQHF
.,TRBV5-6,CASSLGLKLAFTDTQYF
TRBD2,TRBV12-3/TRBV12-4,CASGHTSGLAAYEQYF
.,TRBV6-2/TRBV6-3,CASSYTPGNTEAFF
.,TRBV18,CASSPPGQTYEQYF
.,TRBV11-2,CASSFSSYDTQYF
.,TRBV18,CASSAYGGSYEQYF
TRBD2,TRBV14,CASSLSLAGEQFF
TRBD1,TRBV20-1,CSAAGQGARMAFF
.,TRBV18,CASSPLDNTEAFF
.,TRBV11-1,CASSLNRYSYEQYF